In its sample, the clone carrying this TCR beta chain was seen once. This CDR3 region has 16 residues. Germline CDR1 reads LGHDT; CDR2 reads YNNKEL (reference sequence). V was clipped by 1 base and J by 1 base, with 11 bases between them. Per the authors' pipeline: Estimates of nucleated cell counts were drawn from the amplification of reference gene primers. The data were produced by immunoSEQ multiplex PCR, yet TCRdb's version contains in-frame clones alone and is incomplete. The V and J calls and clone size are taken from that table; D and trimming were inferred from the DNA. The profile covers approximately 77,000 clones, with 70% to 90% appearing a single time and approximately 4.5% taken by the ten largest. The entry originates in a study of blood T cell repertoires in COVID-19. Turning to the study itself: The origin of the acute and convalescent COVID-19 samples was the United States, Italy and Spain. PBMCs, B-cell-depleted T cells, or T cells provided the cDNA or gDNA that made up the material.

This TCR came from a man between 50 and 59 years old with active COVID-19. The sequenced sample was peripheral blood. The rearrangement joins TRBV3-1 (or the pseudogene TRBV3-2) to TRBJ1-5; D not certain. CDR3 protein: CASSQGTPASNQPQHF. In nucleotides, the CDR3 is TGTGCCAGCAGCCAAGGTACTCCCGCAAGCAATCAGCCCCAGCATTTT.